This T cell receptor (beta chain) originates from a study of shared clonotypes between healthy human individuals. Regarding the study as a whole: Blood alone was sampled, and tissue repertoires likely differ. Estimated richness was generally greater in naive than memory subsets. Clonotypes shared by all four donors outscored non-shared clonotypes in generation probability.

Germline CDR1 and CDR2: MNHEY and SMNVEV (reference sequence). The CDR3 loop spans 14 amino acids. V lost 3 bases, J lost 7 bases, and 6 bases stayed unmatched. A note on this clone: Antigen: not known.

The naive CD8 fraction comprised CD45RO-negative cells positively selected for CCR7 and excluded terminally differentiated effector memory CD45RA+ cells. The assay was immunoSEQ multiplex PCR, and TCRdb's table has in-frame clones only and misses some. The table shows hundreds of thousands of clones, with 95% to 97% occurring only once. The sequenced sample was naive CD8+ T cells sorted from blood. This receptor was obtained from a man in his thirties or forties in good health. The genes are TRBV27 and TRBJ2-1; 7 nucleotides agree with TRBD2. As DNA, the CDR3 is TGTGCCAGCAGTTTTGGGACTACTCTTAATGAGCAGTTCTTC. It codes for CASSFGTTLNEQFF.